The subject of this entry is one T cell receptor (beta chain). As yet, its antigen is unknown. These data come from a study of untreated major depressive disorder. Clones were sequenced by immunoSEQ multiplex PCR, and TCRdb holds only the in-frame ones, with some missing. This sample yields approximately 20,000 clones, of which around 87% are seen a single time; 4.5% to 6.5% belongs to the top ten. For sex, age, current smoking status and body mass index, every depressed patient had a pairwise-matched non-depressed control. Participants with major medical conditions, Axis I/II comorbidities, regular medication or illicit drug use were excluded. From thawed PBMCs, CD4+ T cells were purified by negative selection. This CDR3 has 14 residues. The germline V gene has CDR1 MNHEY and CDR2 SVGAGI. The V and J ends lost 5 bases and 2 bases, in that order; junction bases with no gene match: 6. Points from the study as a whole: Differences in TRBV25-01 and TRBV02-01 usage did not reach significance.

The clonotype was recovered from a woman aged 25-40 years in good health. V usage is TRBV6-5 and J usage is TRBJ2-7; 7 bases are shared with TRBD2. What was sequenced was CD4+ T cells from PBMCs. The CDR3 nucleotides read TGTGCCAGCAGTAATGTCGGGGGGACCTACGAGCAGTACTTC. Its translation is CASSNVGGTYEQYF.